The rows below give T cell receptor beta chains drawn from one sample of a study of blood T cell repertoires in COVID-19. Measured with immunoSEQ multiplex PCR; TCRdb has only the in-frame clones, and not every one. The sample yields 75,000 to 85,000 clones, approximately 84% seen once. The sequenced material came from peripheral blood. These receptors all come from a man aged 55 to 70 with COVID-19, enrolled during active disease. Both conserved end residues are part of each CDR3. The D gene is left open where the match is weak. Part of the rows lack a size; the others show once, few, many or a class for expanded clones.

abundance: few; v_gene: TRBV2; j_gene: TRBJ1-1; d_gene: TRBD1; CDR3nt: TGTGCCAGCAGGCAGGGACAGGGCTTTGCTGAAGCTTTCTTT; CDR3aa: CASRQGQGFAEAFF
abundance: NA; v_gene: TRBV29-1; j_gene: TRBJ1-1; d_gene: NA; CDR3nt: TGCAGCGTTGAAGGGGGGGAGGCTGAAGCTTTCTTT; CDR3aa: CSVEGGEAEAFF
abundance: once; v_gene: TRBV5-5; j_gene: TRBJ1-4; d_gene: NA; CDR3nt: TGTGCCAGCAGCTTGGATTGGTCAGGGGCAGCTGAAAAACTGTTTTTT; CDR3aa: CASSLDWSGAAEKLFF
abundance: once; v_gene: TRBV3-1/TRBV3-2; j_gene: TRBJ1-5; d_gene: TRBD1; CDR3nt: TGTGCCAGCAGCCACGCAGGGGGGAATCAGCCCCAGCATTTT; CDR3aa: CASSHAGGNQPQHF
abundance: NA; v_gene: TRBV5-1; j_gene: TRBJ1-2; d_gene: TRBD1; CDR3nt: TGCGCCAGCAGCTCTACCGGGACAGTCCTGGACTATGGCTACACCTTC; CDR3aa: CASSSTGTVLDYGYTF
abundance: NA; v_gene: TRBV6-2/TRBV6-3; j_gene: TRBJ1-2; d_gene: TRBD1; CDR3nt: TGTGCCAGCAGTAATTTAGACAGGGATTCCTATGGCTACACCTTC; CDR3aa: CASSNLDRDSYGYTF
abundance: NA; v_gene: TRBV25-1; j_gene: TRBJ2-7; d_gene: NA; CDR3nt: TGTGCCAGCAGTGAAATCAGGGGTCTACAGCAGTACTTC; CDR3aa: CASSEIRGLQQYF
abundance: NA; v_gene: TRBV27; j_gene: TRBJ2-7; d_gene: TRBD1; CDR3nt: TGTGCCAGCAGTTCCTATACAGGGGGCTCAGGGCAGTACTTC; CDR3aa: CASSSYTGGSGQYF
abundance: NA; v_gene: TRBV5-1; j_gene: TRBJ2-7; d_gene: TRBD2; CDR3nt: TGCGCCAGCAGCTCTGGGGCGGGAGAATTGATGGGGAGCGAGCAGTACTTC; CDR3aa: CASSSGAGELMGSEQYF
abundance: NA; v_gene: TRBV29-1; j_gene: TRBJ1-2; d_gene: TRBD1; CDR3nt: TGCAGCGTTGACCGAATGGGAGGGACAGGCGGCTACACCTTC; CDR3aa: CSVDRMGGTGGYTF
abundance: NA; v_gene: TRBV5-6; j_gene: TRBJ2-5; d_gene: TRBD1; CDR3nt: TGTGCCAGCACCTCGACAGGGGGAACTCAAGAGACCCAGTACTTC; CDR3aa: CASTSTGGTQETQYF
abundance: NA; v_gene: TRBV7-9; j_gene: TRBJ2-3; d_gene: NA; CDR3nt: TGTGCCAGCAGCTTAGGCGGGATAGCAGATACGCAGTATTTT; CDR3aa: CASSLGGIADTQYF
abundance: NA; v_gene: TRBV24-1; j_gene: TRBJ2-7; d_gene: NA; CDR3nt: TGTGCCACCAGTGCCGGACAGGAGGGGGATTCCTACGAGCAGTACTTC; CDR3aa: CATSAGQEGDSYEQYF
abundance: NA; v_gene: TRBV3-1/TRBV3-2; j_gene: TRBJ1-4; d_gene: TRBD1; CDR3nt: TGTGCCAGCAGCGCCCGACAGGGTACTAATGAAAAACTGTTTTTT; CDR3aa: CASSARQGTNEKLFF
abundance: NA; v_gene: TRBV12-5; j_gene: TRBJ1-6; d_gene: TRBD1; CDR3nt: TGTGCTAGTGGTTTGGGAACAGGGGGAATTTCACCCCTCCACTTT; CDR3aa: CASGLGTGGISPLHF
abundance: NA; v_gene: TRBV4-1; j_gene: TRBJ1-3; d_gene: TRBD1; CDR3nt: TGCGCCAGCAGCCAAGATGATCTCACAGGGGGCTTCTCTGGAAACACCATATATTTT; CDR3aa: CASSQDDLTGGFSGNTIYF
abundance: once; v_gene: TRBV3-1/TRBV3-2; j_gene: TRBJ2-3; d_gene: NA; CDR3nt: TGTGCCAGCAGCCAAGATCAAGGTAGCGGAGATACGCAGTATTTT; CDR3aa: CASSQDQGSGDTQYF
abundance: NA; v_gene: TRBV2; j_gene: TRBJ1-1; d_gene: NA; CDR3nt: TGTGCCAGCGAGCTGGGAGGGACCAACACTGAAGCTTTCTTT; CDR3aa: CASELGGTNTEAFF
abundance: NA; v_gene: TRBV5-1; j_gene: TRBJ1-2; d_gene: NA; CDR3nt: TGCGCCAGCAGTCGGGCGGACAGTCCAACTTATGGCTACACCTTC; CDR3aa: CASSRADSPTYGYTF
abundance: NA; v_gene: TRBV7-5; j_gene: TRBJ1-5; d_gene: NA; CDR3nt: TGTGTCAGAAGCCTCAAACAGGACAGGGCCCTTCAGCCCCAGCATTTT; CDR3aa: CVRSLKQDRALQPQHF
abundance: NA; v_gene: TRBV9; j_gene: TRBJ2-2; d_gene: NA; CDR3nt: TGTGCCAGCAGCGTAGCGGGGGACCTGAACACCGGGGAGCTGTTTTTT; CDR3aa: CASSVAGDLNTGELFF
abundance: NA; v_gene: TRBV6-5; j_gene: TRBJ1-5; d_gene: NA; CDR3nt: TGTGCCAGCAGCTCTGGGGGGGGGAGCAATCAGCCCCAGCATTTT; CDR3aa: CASSSGGGSNQPQHF
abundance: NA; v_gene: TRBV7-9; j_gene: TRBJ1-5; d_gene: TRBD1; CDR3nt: TGTGCCAGCAGCAAAACGGGACAGAACAATCAGCCCCAGCATTTT; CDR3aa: CASSKTGQNNQPQHF
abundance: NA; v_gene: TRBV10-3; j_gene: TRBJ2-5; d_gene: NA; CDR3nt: TGTGCCATCAGGAAAGGGACTCTCGGAGAGACCCAGTACTTC; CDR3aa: CAIRKGTLGETQYF
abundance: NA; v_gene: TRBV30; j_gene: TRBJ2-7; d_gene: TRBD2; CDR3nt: TGTGCCTGGAGTGTAGGTACAGCGGGAGGGACCTACGAGCAGTACTTC; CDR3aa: CAWSVGTAGGTYEQYF